This T cell receptor (beta chain) was sequenced during a study of control samples from healthy donors and cancer patients. CDR1 MGHRA and CDR2 YSYEKL come from the germline V gene. This CDR3 comprises 15 residues. Unmatched junction bases numbered 8, after V lost 2 bases and J lost 6 bases. TCRdb keeps only in-frame clones here, not all; method: immunoSEQ multiplex PCR. The table shows about 150,000 clones, with 93% occurring only once. This receptor was obtained from a man aged 50 or older in good health. Sequencing used blood. The chain is built from TRBV4-1 and TRBJ1-1, with 8 bases lining up with TRBD1. The CDR3 coding sequence is TGCGCCAGCAGCCAAACCGGACAGGGTCGGTCTGAAGCTTTCTTT. Translating it yields CASSQTGQGRSEAFF.